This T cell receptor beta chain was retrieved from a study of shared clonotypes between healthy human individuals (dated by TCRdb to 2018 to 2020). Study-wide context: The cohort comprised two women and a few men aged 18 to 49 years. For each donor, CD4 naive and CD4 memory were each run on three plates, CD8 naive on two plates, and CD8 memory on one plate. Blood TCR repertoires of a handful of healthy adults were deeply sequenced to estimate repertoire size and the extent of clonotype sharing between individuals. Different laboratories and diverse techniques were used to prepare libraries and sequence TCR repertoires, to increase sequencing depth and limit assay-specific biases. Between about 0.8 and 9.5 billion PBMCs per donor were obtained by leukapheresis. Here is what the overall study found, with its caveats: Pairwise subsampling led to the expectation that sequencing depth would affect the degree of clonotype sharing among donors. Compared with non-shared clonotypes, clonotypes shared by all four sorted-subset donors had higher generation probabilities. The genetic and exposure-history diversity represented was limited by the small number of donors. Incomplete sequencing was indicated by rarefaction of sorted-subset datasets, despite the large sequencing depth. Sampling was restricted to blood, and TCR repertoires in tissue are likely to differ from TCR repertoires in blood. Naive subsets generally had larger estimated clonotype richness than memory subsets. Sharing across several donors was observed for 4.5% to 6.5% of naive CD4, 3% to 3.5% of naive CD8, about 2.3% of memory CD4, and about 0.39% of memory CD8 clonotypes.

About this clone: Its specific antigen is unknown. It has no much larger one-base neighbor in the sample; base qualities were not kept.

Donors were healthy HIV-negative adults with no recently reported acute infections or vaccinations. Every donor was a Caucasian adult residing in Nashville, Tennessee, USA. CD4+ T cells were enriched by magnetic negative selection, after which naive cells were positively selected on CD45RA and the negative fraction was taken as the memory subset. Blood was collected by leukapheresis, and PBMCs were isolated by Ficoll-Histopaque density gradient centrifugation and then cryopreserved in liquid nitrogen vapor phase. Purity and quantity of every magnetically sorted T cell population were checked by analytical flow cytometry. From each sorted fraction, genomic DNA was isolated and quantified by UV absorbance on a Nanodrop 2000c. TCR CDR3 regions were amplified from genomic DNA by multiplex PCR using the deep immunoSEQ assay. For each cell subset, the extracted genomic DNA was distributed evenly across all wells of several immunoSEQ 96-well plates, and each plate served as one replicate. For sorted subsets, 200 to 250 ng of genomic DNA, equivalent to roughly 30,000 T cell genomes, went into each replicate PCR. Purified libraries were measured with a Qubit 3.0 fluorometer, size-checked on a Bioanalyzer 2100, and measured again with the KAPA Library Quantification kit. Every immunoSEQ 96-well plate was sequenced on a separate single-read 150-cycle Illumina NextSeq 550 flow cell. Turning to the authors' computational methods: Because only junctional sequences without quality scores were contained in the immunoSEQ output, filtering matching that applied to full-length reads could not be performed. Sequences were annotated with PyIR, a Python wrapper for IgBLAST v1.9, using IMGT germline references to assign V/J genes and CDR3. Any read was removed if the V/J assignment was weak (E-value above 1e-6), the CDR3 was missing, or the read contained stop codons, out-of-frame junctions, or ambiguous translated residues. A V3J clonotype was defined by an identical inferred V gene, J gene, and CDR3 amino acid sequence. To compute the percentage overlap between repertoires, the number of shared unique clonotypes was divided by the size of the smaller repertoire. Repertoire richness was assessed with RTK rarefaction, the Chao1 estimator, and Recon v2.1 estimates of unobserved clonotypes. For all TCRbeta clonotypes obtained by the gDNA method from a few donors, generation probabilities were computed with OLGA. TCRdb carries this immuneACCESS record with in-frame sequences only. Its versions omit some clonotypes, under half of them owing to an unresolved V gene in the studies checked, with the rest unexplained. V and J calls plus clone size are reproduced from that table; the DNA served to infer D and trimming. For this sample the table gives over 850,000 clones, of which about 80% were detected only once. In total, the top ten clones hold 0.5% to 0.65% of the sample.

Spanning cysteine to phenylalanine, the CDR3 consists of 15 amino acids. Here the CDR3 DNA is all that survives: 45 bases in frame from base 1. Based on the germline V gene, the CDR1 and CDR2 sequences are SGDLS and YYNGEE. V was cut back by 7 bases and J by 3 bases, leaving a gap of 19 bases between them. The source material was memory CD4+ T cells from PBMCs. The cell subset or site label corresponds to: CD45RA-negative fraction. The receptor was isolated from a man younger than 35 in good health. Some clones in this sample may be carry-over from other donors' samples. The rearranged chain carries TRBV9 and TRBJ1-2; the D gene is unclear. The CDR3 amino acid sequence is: CASFRSGRSYYGYTF. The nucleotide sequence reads TGTGCCAGCTTCCGGAGCGGAAGGAGTTACTATGGCTACACCTTC.